One and the same sample provided the 25 T cell receptor beta chains below, sequenced in a study of T cell clonotyping in hematopoietic cell transplantation. Profiled with immunoSEQ multiplex PCR; TCRdb holds only in-frame clones, not every one. The sample contains tens of thousands of clones, about 93% of which appear only once. The sequenced sample was peripheral blood mononuclear cells. The source of these receptors is a woman aged 50 to 65 in good health. Some clones in this sample may be carry-over from other donors' samples.

The CDR3 sequence: CASSLVVPYEQYF. The CDR3 DNA follows: TGTGCCAGCAGCTTAGTGGTCCCCTACGAGCAGTACTTC. V usage is TRBV7-2 and J usage is TRBJ2-7; D is unresolved. CDR1 is SGHTA, CDR2 FQGNSA, per germline. V lost 1 base and J 2 bases, leaving 6 bases between the germline ends. The CDR3 has 13 residues.

V usage is TRBV28 and J usage is TRBJ1-5, with 7 nucleotides matching TRBD1. Germline CDR1 and CDR2: MDHEN and SYDVKM. Trimming at V came to 4 bases and at J to 7 bases, leaving 13 bases not matched to a gene. This CDR3 has 16 amino acids. This CDR3 reads CASSSDSTGLGQPQHF. CDR3 in DNA: TGTGCCAGCAGTTCCGACTCGACAGGGTTGGGACAGCCCCAGCATTTT.

This chain joins TRBV9 and TRBJ2-3; D ambiguous. Germline CDR1 SGDLS, CDR2 YYNGEE. CDR3 length: 13 residues. Trimming left V 0 bases short and J 2 bases short, with 4 bases between. Here the CDR3 DNA reads TGTGCCAGCAGCGTAGCTAACACAGATACGCAGTATTTT. Translation gives CASSVANTDTQYF. Drawing the rest from reference TRBV9 and TRBJ2-3, the complete variable domain is DSGVTQTPKHLITATGQRVTLRCSPRSGDLSVYWYQQSLDQGLQFLIQYYNGEERAKGNILERFSAQQFPDLHSELNLSSLELGDSALYFCASSVANTDTQYFGPGTRLTVL.

The V gene is TRBV6-6, the J gene TRBJ2-7; 9 bases are shared with TRBD1. The V segment lost 0 bases and the J segment 4 bases; nucleotides outside the gene matches: 4. The CDR3 is made up of 15 amino acids. The V gene's germline CDR1 is MNHNY and CDR2 SVGAGI (reference sequence). This chain's CDR3 is CASSYSVGQGYEQYF. The CDR3 nucleotides read TGTGCCAGCAGTTACTCAGTTGGACAGGGGTACGAGCAGTACTTC.

This chain links TRBV11-2 with TRBJ1-2, with 7 bases aligning to TRBD1. The V and J ends lost 4 bases and 0 bases, in that order; junction bases with no gene match: 2. This CDR3 is built from 14 residues. In germline, CDR1 is SGHAT, CDR2 FQNNGV. CDR3 nucleotides: TGTGCCAGCAGCTCTGGGACAGCTAACTATGGCTACACCTTC. Its protein is CASSSGTANYGYTF.

This clone was seen just once. The CDR3 DNA is TGTGCCAGCAGCGGAAGAGTTAGCAATCAGCCCCAGCATTTT. Its translation: CASSGRVSNQPQHF. The chain uses TRBV7-8 and TRBJ1-5; D remains unclear. V was shortened by 5 bases and J by 0 bases, with 8 bases between the two germline ends. Per germline, CDR1 SGHVS and CDR2 FQNEAQ. The CDR3 spans 14 residues.

This sequence joins TRBV5-1 and TRBJ2-3; the D is unclear. The CDR3 totals 12 residues. V dropped 1 base and J dropped 4 bases, with 4 bases sitting between them. CDR1 and CDR2 (germline): SGHRS, YFSETQ. CDR3 bases: TGCGCCAGCAGCTTGATCCCAGATACGCAGTATTTT. Its protein product is CASSLIPDTQYF.

Notes on this clone: Within the sample, other DNA sequences also encode this same CDR3. The V gene is TRBV7-2, the J gene TRBJ2-7; no clear D gene. The CDR3 extends over 11 amino acids. V lost 4 bases, J lost 3 bases, and 4 bases lay in between. Germline V gives CDR1 SGHTA, CDR2 FQGNSA. CDR3 region: CASSSYYEQYF. The CDR3 region has the DNA TGTGCCAGCAGCTCTTACTACGAGCAGTACTTC.

This rearrangement joins TRBV7-3 to TRBJ2-7; 10 nucleotides line up with TRBD1. Germline V gives CDR1 SGHTA, CDR2 FQGTGA. The CDR3 runs to 14 residues. V gave up 2 bases and J gave up 4 bases; unmatched junction bases: 2. The CDR3: CASSLGGQGYEQYF. The DNA for the CDR3 is TGTGCCAGCAGCTTAGGGGGACAGGGGTACGAGCAGTACTTC. The whole variable domain, filled in from reference TRBV7-3 and TRBJ2-7, reads GAGVSQTPSNKVTEKGKYVELRCDPISGHTALYWYRQSLGQGPEFLIYFQGTGAADDSGLPNDRFFAVRPEGSVSTLKIQRTERGDSAVYLCASSLGGQGYEQYFGPGTRLTVT.

The chain employs TRBV5-1 and TRBJ2-1; 9 nucleotides align to TRBD1. The length of the CDR3 is 15 residues. Germline V lookup: CDR1 SGHRS, CDR2 YFSETQ. V gave up 2 bases and J gave up 5 bases; unmatched junction bases: 5. DNA of the CDR3: TGCGCCAGCAGCTTTCCCGGGACAGGGAACAATGAGCAGTTCTTC. Its translation: CASSFPGTGNNEQFF.

This sequence joins TRBV11-2 and TRBJ1-1, with D perhaps matching TRBD1 (5 bases). CDR1 is SGHAT and CDR2 is FQNNGV in the germline V gene. The length of the CDR3 is 15 residues. Trimming took 8 bases from V and 1 from J, leaving 17 bases between them. Here the CDR3 DNA reads TGTGCCAGCGTCAACCCGGGGGGAACGAACACTGAAGCTTTCTTT. This sequence encodes CASVNPGGTNTEAFF.

This chain connects TRBV7-9 to TRBJ2-7; TRBD1 matches 10 bases. With 2 bases clipped from V and 2 bases from J, the junction kept 6 bases outside the gene matches. Germline V gene lookup returns CDR1 SEHNR and CDR2 FQNEAQ (reference sequence). The CDR3 length is 16 residues. CDR3 sequence (DNA): TGTGCCAGCAGCTTATCGGGACAGGGGAATACCTACGAGCAGTACTTC. Encoded protein: CASSLSGQGNTYEQYF.

This chain links TRBV5-5 with TRBJ2-7, with D possibly TRBD2 on 5 matching bases. Germline V CDR1 and CDR2: SGHKS, YYEKEE (reference sequence). V lost 1 base to trimming and J lost 1 base, with 15 bases between them. This CDR3 contains 16 residues. In DNA, the CDR3 is TGTGCCAGCAGCTTGACAGAAATAGCGACATCCTACGAGCAGTACTTC. Protein product: CASSLTEIATSYEQYF.

This clone has only a few counts. The chain uses TRBV5-4 and TRBJ1-6, with D possibly matching TRBD1 (5 bases). Germline loops: CDR1 SGHNT, CDR2 YYREEE (reference sequence). V was pared by 4 bases and J by 12 bases, with 23 bases between. The CDR3 runs to 16 residues. CDR3 region: CASSPALTSGGGPLHF. In nucleotides, the CDR3 is TGTGCCAGCAGCCCAGCGCTGACATCGGGGGGGGGACCCCTCCACTTT. Full variable domain (missing parts from reference TRBV5-4 and TRBJ1-6): ETGVTQSPTHLIKTRGQQVTLRCSSQSGHNTVSWYQQALGQGPQFIFQYYREEENGRGNFPPRFSGLQFPNYSSELNVNALELDDSALYLCASSPALTSGGGPLHFGNGTRLTVT.

This chain connects TRBV2 to TRBJ2-3; unclear D gene. Germline V gene sequence: CDR1 SNHLY, CDR2 FYNNEI. CDR3 length: 14 amino acids. Deletions cut 8 bases from V and 2 bases from J, with 14 bases between. CDR3: CASRIAAYTDTQYF. The CDR3 DNA sequence: TGTGCCAGCCGGATAGCAGCCTACACAGATACGCAGTATTTT.

This chain uses TRBV11-1 with TRBJ2-1, with no clear D. V was clipped by 3 bases and J by 7 bases, with 4 bases between them. The CDR3 covers 11 residues. Germline CDR1 is SGHAT and CDR2 is FQDESV (reference sequence). CDR3 nucleotides: TGTGCCAGCAGCTTGGTTAATGAGCAGTTCTTC. Its translation: CASSLVNEQFF.

V is TRBV19 and J is TRBJ2-2; D remains ambiguous. The CDR3 covers 16 residues. The germline V gene encodes CDR1 LNHDA and CDR2 SQIVND (reference sequence). The V end was cut by 6 bases, the J end by 0 bases, with 14 bases between. The chain's CDR3 is CASSSDRFPNTGELFF. The CDR3 coding sequence is TGTGCCAGTAGCTCGGACCGATTCCCGAACACCGGGGAGCTGTTTTTT.

DNA of the CDR3: TGTGCCAGCGCTGGGGACAGGGTCTACGAGCAGTACTTC. Translating it yields CASAGDRVYEQYF. J is TRBJ2-7 and V is TRBV7-2, with 9 bases lining up with TRBD1. J was trimmed by 3 bases and V by 8 bases; bases with no gene match: 5. The CDR3 length is 13 residues. Germline-derived CDR1 and CDR2 are SGHTA and FQGNSA.

Notes on this clone: Its ends do not fully match the called genes, so a read error is possible. This chain connects TRBV7-2 to TRBJ1-2, with D perhaps TRBD1 (5 bases). This CDR3 region has 15 residues. In germline, CDR1 is SGHTA, CDR2 FQGNSA. The CDR3: CANSFEGAGDYGYTF. For the CDR3, the DNA is TGTGCCAACAGCTTTGAAGGGGCGGGGGACTATGGCTACACCTTC. The entire variable domain, with the rest obtained from reference TRBV7-2 and TRBJ1-2, is as follows: GAGVSQSPSNKVTEKGKDVELRCDPISGHTALYWYRQSLGQGLEFLIYFQGNSAPDKSGLPSDRFSAERTGGSVSTLTIQRTQQEDSAVYLCANSFEGAGDYGYTFGSGTRLTVV.

The V and J genes are TRBV6-6 and TRBJ2-7; D possibly corresponds to TRBD2 (5 bases). V was trimmed by 10 bases and J by 6 bases, leaving 19 bases between them. Germline V gene data show CDR1 as MNHNY and CDR2 as SVGAGI (reference sequence). The length of the CDR3 is 13 residues. The CDR3 sequence is CATTPLGSGEQYF. The CDR3 bases are TGTGCCACCACCCCACTTGGCAGCGGCGAGCAGTACTTC.

V is TRBV6-5 and J is TRBJ2-5; D may be TRBD1 (6 bases). The CDR3 covers 14 residues. From germline, CDR1 is MNHEY and CDR2 SVGAGI. Between the trimmed V and J ends, which lost 2 bases and 3 bases, there was a span of 10 bases. CDR3: CASSYLDRKETQYF. The CDR3 coding sequence is TGTGCCAGCAGTTACCTTGACAGGAAAGAGACCCAGTACTTC.

This sequence joins TRBV5-1 and TRBJ2-1; D gene ambiguous. V lost 4 bases, J lost 2 bases, and 13 bases lay in between. The length of the CDR3 is 15 residues. The V gene's germline CDR1 is SGHRS and CDR2 YFSETQ. In DNA, the CDR3 is TGCGCCAGCAGCAACGGGCCCGAGCCCTACAATGAGCAGTTCTTC. Residues: CASSNGPEPYNEQFF.

CDR3 sequence reads: CASSFGYQEWSSYNSPLHF. Written as DNA, the CDR3 is TGTGCCAGCAGTTTCGGTTATCAAGAGTGGAGCTCCTATAATTCACCCCTCCACTTT. The chain links TRBV27 to TRBJ1-6, with no clear D. With 3 bases removed from V and 0 bases from J, the gap between germline ends came to 18 bases. The CDR3 spans 19 residues. The germline gives CDR1 MNHEY, CDR2 SMNVEV (reference sequence).

The V gene is TRBV29-1, the J gene TRBJ2-7, with D hard to call. CDR3 length equals 11 residues. CDR1 and CDR2 from the germline V gene are SQVTM and ANQGSEA. Trimming removed 7 bases at V and 0 bases at J, with 7 bases between. CDR3: CSGQISYEQYF. CDR3 DNA: TGCAGCGGTCAAATCTCCTACGAGCAGTACTTC.

The V call is TRBV5-6, the J call TRBJ2-3; D not certain. The germline CDR1 and CDR2 sequences are SGHDT and YYEEEE. This CDR3 is built from 18 residues. The V gene lost 1 base and the J gene lost 4 bases, with 22 bases spanning the gap. This CDR3 is CASSLFLILLGNPDTQYF. DNA for the CDR3: TGTGCCAGCAGCTTGTTTCTGATACTGCTAGGAAACCCAGATACGCAGTATTTT.